This T cell receptor beta chain was captured by sequencing in a study of blood T cells in healthy people across ages. The CDR3 covers 15 residues. Trimming removed 1 base at V and 4 bases at J, with 14 bases between. Germline CDR1 reads LNHNV; CDR2 reads YYDKDF (reference sequence). Concerning this clonotype: Its target is not known.

Findings of the study overall: Age advanced and TCR beta diversity per million T cells fell, roughly linearly. Estimated diversity that came from one million T cells was considered an underestimate.

A second about 6 to 12 cycle PCR used barcoded and J-beta primers. A template-switch adaptor containing 12 random nucleotides labeled each cDNA molecule. TCRdb redid the calling of the 5' RACE reads with MiXCR, one entry per CDR3 protein. The table records about 1.8 million distinct CDR3 sequences, roughly 52% of them present only once. This sequence joins TRBV15 and TRBJ2-7, with no clear D. The origin of this receptor is a woman aged 40 to 55 in good health. The sample consisted of blood. DNA of the CDR3: TGTGCCACCAGCAGAGGAACGGATATCGGATACGAGCAGTACTTC. Its translation: CATSRGTDIGYEQYF. Variable domain in full (rest from reference TRBV15 and TRBJ2-7): DAMVIQNPRYQVTQFGKPVTLSCSQTLNHNVMYWYQQKSSQAPKLLFHYYDKDFNNEADTPDNFQSRRPNTSFCFLDIRSPGLGDTAMYLCATSRGTDIGYEQYFGPGTRLTVT.